This record looks at one TCR beta chain sequence and its context. The sample originates from a study of Ad26.COV2.S vaccination and SARS-CoV-2 variants. Whole-study context: Donor got 5x10^10 or 1x10^11 viral particles of Ad26.COV2.S.

Clones were sequenced by immunoSEQ multiplex PCR, and TCRdb holds only the in-frame ones, with some missing. The sample records 360,000 or so clones, about 91% being singletons. V was pared by 4 bases and J by 7 bases, with 4 bases of the junction left unmatched. Germline assignment: CDR1 LNHDA and CDR2 SQIVND (reference sequence). The CDR3 has 14 residues. Treatment described: approximately 18 received Ad26.COV2.S at low or high dose, single or two shots; about 5 received placebo; per-sample allocation not given. Collection of the samples took place on day 63 after the first injection of vaccine or placebo.

This receptor was obtained from a person aged 18-60 years who received the Ad26.COV2.S COVID-19 vaccine or a placebo. This chain joins TRBV19 and TRBJ1-5; 10 bases map to TRBD1. Sequencing was performed on peripheral blood, taken in a trial of Ad26.COV2.S vaccine versus placebo. The DNA for the CDR3 is TGTGCCAGTAGTAGGGGACAGGGGTTCCAGCCCCAGCATTTT. Translating it yields CASSRGQGFQPQHF.